Listed below are T cell receptor beta chains from one sample, sequenced in a study of Ad26.COV2.S vaccination and SARS-CoV-2 variants. Using immunoSEQ multiplex PCR, the repertoire was profiled, and TCRdb retains in-frame clones only, with some absent. The data hold around 350,000 clones, with roughly 81% observed a single time. The sample consisted of peripheral blood, taken in a trial of Ad26.COV2.S vaccine versus placebo. Source of these receptors: a person aged 18-65 years who received the Ad26.COV2.S COVID-19 vaccine or a placebo. The CDR3 runs from the conserved cysteine through the conserved F or W. Each record gives: J gene, CDR3 length, D gene, V gene, clone size, CDR3 protein, CDR3 DNA. A D gene is named only where the DNA matches it firmly. Only part of the rows carry a size: once, few, many, or a class if the clone is expanded.

TRBJ2-7 | 12 | - | TRBV30 | once | CAWRGLSYEQYF | TGTGCCTGGAGGGGACTTTCCTACGAGCAGTACTTC
TRBJ1-5 | 18 | - | TRBV12-2 | - | CASRLAPGAVPSNQPQHF | TGTGCAAGTCGCTTAGCGCCTGGGGCAGTCCCTAGCAATCAGCCCCAGCATTTT
TRBJ2-2 | 17 | TRBD1 | TRBV19 | - | CASRKARTGMNTGELFF | TGTGCCAGTAGAAAAGCTCGGACAGGGATGAACACCGGGGAGCTGTTTTTT
TRBJ2-1 | 15 | TRBD2 | TRBV5-1 | - | CASSLDSSSGNEQFF | TGCGCCAGCAGCTTGGACTCTTCTAGCGGGAATGAGCAGTTCTTC
TRBJ2-7 | 12 | TRBD1 | TRBV10-2 | - | CATRGISYEQYF | TGCGCCACCAGGGGGATCTCCTACGAGCAGTACTTC
TRBJ2-3 | 15 | TRBD2 | TRBV5-1 | - | CASSPLAGKTDTQYF | TGCGCCAGCAGCCCACTAGCGGGAAAGACAGATACGCAGTATTTT
TRBJ1-6 | 15 | - | TRBV7-2 | - | CASSLGVGTRSPLHF | TGTGCCAGCAGCTTAGGGGTGGGGACAAGGTCACCCCTCCACTTT
TRBJ2-4 | 17 | TRBD1 | TRBV5-6 | - | CASSFQTGGLAKNIQYF | TGTGCCAGCAGCTTCCAGACAGGGGGGTTAGCCAAAAACATTCAGTACTTC
TRBJ2-5 | 12 | - | TRBV7-9 | - | CASSLSGETQYF | TGTGCCAGCAGCTTATCAGGCGAGACCCAGTACTTC
TRBJ2-6 | 16 | - | TRBV5-4 | - | CASSLPLVAGANVLTF | TGTGCCAGCAGCCTCCCGTTAGTAGCTGGGGCCAACGTCCTGACTTTC
TRBJ2-1 | 14 | - | TRBV3-1/TRBV3-2 | - | CASSLQGESNEQFF | TGTGCCAGCAGCCTACAAGGGGAATCCAATGAGCAGTTCTTC
TRBJ1-3 | 14 | - | TRBV9 | - | CASSVGAPGNTIYF | TGTGCCAGCAGCGTAGGGGCCCCTGGAAACACCATATATTTT
TRBJ1-4 | 12 | - | TRBV29-1 | - | CSVSQGSEKLFF | TGCAGCGTTTCGCAGGGCAGTGAAAAACTGTTTTTT
TRBJ2-5 | 13 | - | TRBV14 | - | CASSQALGETQYF | TGTGCCAGCAGCCAAGCCTTAGGGGAGACCCAGTACTTC
TRBJ2-5 | 16 | TRBD2 | TRBV6-2/TRBV6-3 | - | CASSYRTSGSRETQYF | TGTGCCAGCAGTTACAGGACTAGCGGGAGTCGGGAGACCCAGTACTTC
TRBJ2-3 | 11 | TRBD2 | TRBV29-1 | - | CSGAGGDTQYF | TGCAGCGGGGCCGGGGGGGATACGCAGTATTTT
TRBJ2-7 | 13 | - | TRBV28 | - | CASSRVHSYEQYF | TGTGCCAGCAGTAGGGTCCACTCCTACGAGCAGTACTTC
TRBJ2-7 | 14 | - | TRBV18 | - | CASSPLGDSYEQYF | TGTGCCAGCTCACCACTAGGCGACTCCTACGAGCAGTACTTC
TRBJ2-1 | 16 | - | TRBV19 | - | CASSRDREGFNNEQFF | TGTGCCAGTAGTAGAGACAGGGAGGGTTTTAACAATGAGCAGTTCTTC
TRBJ1-1 | 15 | TRBD1 | TRBV18 | - | CASSPSQQGSTEAFF | TGTGCCAGCTCACCATCACAACAGGGGAGCACTGAAGCTTTCTTT
TRBJ1-1 | 15 | - | TRBV5-1 | - | CASSSGTSMNTEAFF | TGCGCCAGCAGCTCCGGGACATCCATGAACACTGAAGCTTTCTTT
TRBJ2-6 | 16 | - | TRBV9 | - | CASSVDRPSGANVLTF | TGTGCCAGCAGCGTAGACAGACCCTCTGGGGCCAACGTCCTGACTTTC
TRBJ2-5 | 17 | TRBD1 | TRBV4-3 | once | CASSQDRENRGQETQYF | TGCGCCAGCAGCCAAGATAGAGAAAACAGGGGCCAAGAGACCCAGTACTTC
TRBJ1-2 | 15 | - | TRBV7-2 | - | CASSLAQVRWDRYTF | TGTGCCAGCAGCTTAGCGCAAGTCCGCTGGGATCGCTACACCTTC
TRBJ2-5 | 14 | - | TRBV9 | - | CASSVDSRSRTQYF | TGTGCCAGCAGCGTAGATAGTCGTAGCAGGACCCAGTACTTC
TRBJ2-7 | 11 | - | TRBV28 | - | CASSGKYEQYF | TGTGCCAGCAGCGGAAAGTACGAGCAGTACTTC
TRBJ1-5 | 13 | - | TRBV30 | few | CAWSVQGNQPQHF | TGTGCCTGGAGTGTACAGGGCAATCAGCCCCAGCATTTT
TRBJ2-7 | 14 | TRBD2 | TRBV7-6 | - | CASSPGLEVYEQYF | TGTGCCAGCAGCCCTGGACTAGAGGTCTACGAGCAGTACTTC
TRBJ1-6 | 12 | - | TRBV28 | - | CASSLINSPLHF | TGTGCCAGCAGTTTAATAAATTCACCCCTCCACTTT
TRBJ1-3 | 15 | - | TRBV25-1 | - | CASSDGGQSGNTIYF | TGTGCCAGCAGTGATGGGGGGCAGTCTGGAAACACCATATATTTT
TRBJ2-1 | 10 | - | TRBV2 | - | CASSVIEQFF | TGTGCCAGCAGTGTCATAGAGCAGTTCTTC
TRBJ1-1 | 12 | - | TRBV5-1 | once | CASSQGNTEAFF | TGCGCCAGCTCACAGGGGAACACTGAAGCTTTCTTT
TRBJ1-2 | 15 | - | TRBV19 | - | CASSISNSLLGGYTF | TGTGCCAGTAGTATCTCGAACTCTCTCCTTGGGGGCTACACCTTC
TRBJ2-5 | 14 | - | TRBV11-2 | - | CASSRSYVKETQYF | TGTGCCAGCAGCCGCAGTTACGTCAAAGAGACCCAGTACTTC
TRBJ1-2 | 16 | TRBD1 | TRBV27 | - | CASSPIPGGSVYGYTF | TGTGCCAGCAGTCCTATTCCAGGGGGATCGGTGTATGGCTACACCTTC
TRBJ2-7 | 15 | TRBD2 | TRBV3-1/TRBV3-2 | - | CASSQEGGRAHEQYF | TGTGCCAGCAGCCAAGAGGGCGGGAGGGCCCACGAGCAGTACTTC
TRBJ2-7 | 16 | TRBD2 | TRBV28 | - | CASSPLAGGAYYEQYF | TGTGCCAGCAGTCCTCTAGCGGGAGGGGCATACTACGAGCAGTACTTC
TRBJ2-5 | 15 | TRBD1 | TRBV7-9 | - | CASSLRDRGQETQYF | TGTGCCAGCAGCTTAAGGGACAGGGGTCAAGAGACCCAGTACTTC
TRBJ2-2 | 15 | TRBD1 | TRBV5-4 | - | CASSSGQGNTGELFF | TGTGCCAGCAGCTCGGGACAGGGAAACACCGGGGAGCTGTTTTTT
TRBJ2-2 | 11 | - | TRBV24-1 | - | CATPNTGELFF | TGTGCCACCCCGAACACCGGGGAGCTGTTTTTT
TRBJ2-7 | 15 | TRBD2 | TRBV6-5 | - | CASSKLGTSSYEQYF | TGTGCCAGCAGTAAACTAGGGACTAGTTCTTACGAGCAGTACTTC
TRBJ2-7 | 13 | - | TRBV21-1 | - | CASSPKGDYEQYF | TGTGCCAGCAGTCCGAAGGGGGATTACGAGCAGTACTTC
TRBJ1-1 | 14 | - | TRBV5-6 | - | CASSLITRGAEAFF | TGTGCCAGCAGCTTGATTACGAGGGGCGCTGAAGCTTTCTTT
TRBJ2-5 | 14 | TRBD2 | TRBV19 | - | CASSITEAGGTQYF | TGTGCCAGTAGTATAACAGAGGCGGGGGGGACCCAGTACTTC
TRBJ1-1 | 13 | - | TRBV19 | - | CASSLARNTEAFF | TGTGCCAGTAGTTTGGCGAGGAACACTGAAGCTTTCTTT
TRBJ2-6 | 19 | - | TRBV4-1 | - | CASSQEAESRVSGANVLTF | TGCGCCAGCAGCCAAGAGGCCGAGAGCAGGGTCTCTGGGGCCAACGTCCTGACTTTC
TRBJ2-3 | 15 | TRBD2 | TRBV6-2/TRBV6-3 | - | CASSRRLAVPDTQYF | TGTGCCAGCAGCCGCAGACTAGCGGTGCCAGATACGCAGTATTTT
TRBJ1-4 | 18 | TRBD1 | TRBV30 | - | CAWKSGTVGEGRYEKLFF | TGTGCCTGGAAGTCCGGGACAGTGGGAGAAGGGCGGTACGAAAAACTGTTTTTT
TRBJ1-2 | 13 | TRBD1 | TRBV10-2 | once | CASGQTGDYGYTF | TGCGCCAGCGGACAGACAGGGGACTATGGCTACACCTTC
TRBJ1-5 | 15 | TRBD1 | TRBV7-9 | few | CASSSGTVPNQPQHF | TGTGCCAGCAGCTCCGGGACAGTACCCAATCAGCCCCAGCATTTT
TRBJ1-2 | 15 | TRBD1 | TRBV9 | - | CASSVAPGGAYGYTF | TGTGCCAGCAGCGTAGCTCCAGGGGGGGCCTATGGCTACACCTTC
TRBJ1-6 | 12 | - | TRBV2 | - | CASSGTNSPLHF | TGTGCCAGCAGTGGGACCAATTCACCCCTCCACTTT
TRBJ1-2 | 13 | - | TRBV12-3/TRBV12-4 | few | CASSLGANYGYTF | TGTGCCAGCAGTTTAGGCGCTAACTATGGCTACACCTTC
TRBJ2-1 | 15 | - | TRBV14 | - | CASSQLPGQGDEQFF | TGTGCCAGCAGCCAGCTTCCTGGCCAAGGCGATGAGCAGTTCTTC
TRBJ2-1 | 15 | - | TRBV11-2 | - | CASSLALSSYNEQFF | TGTGCCAGCAGCTTAGCGCTAAGCTCCTACAATGAGCAGTTCTTC
TRBJ2-7 | 13 | TRBD1 | TRBV19 | - | CASSWGQGKEQYF | TGTGCCAGTAGTTGGGGACAGGGGAAGGAGCAGTACTTC
TRBJ2-2 | 15 | - | TRBV19 | - | CASSIGGRTAGELFF | TGTGCCAGTAGTATTGGGGGACGAACAGCCGGGGAGCTGTTTTTT
TRBJ2-7 | 15 | TRBD1 | TRBV7-2 | - | CASSLGDRSYYEQYF | TGTGCCAGCAGCTTAGGGGACAGGAGTTACTACGAGCAGTACTTC
TRBJ2-3 | 17 | - | TRBV29-1 | once | CSVGPFSHRQRTDTQYF | TGCAGCGTCGGTCCCTTTAGCCATAGACAGCGCACAGATACGCAGTATTTT